This T cell receptor beta chain stems from a study of breast tumors, draining lymph nodes, adjacent tissues. Study results and limitations: Tumors had less TCR diversity than lymph nodes, more than nontumor tissue.

A single count supports this clonotype. As yet, its antigen is unknown. The trim removed 6 bases at V and 2 bases at J, leaving 10 bases unmatched. CDR3 size: 17 residues. Germline V CDR1 and CDR2: ENHRY, SYGVKD. Breast cancer patients provided tissue from their axillary draining lymph nodes. TCRdb reanalysed the multiplex PCR reads using MiXCR and keeps one entry per CDR3 protein. The sample lists 270,000 or so distinct CDR3 sequences; 30% were seen once. Material for sequencing was axillary lymph node tissue. The chain carries TRBV10-3 and TRBJ2-2, with TRBD1 matching over 9 bases. The sequence came from a female donor with breast cancer. Some clones in this sample may be carry-over from other donors' samples. Here the CDR3 DNA reads TGTGCCATCAGGGGGACAGGGATAAATGGAAACACCGGGGAGCTGTTTTTT. It is translated as CAIRGTGINGNTGELFF.